This T cell receptor (beta chain) appears in the sequencing data of a study of T cell clones after liver transplantation. With regard to this clone: The antigen is not known.

The CDR3 length is 18 residues. Study-wide results and limits: Low donor cell numbers restricted donor-reactive repertoire measurement in a couple of subjects. Graft donor-reactive T cells may have migrated into the graft rather than being deleted. A significant post-transplant drop in circulating graft-donor-reactive CD4 TCRbeta sequences occurred in most of the 8 subjects.

Clones were sequenced by immunoSEQ multiplex PCR, and TCRdb holds only the in-frame ones, with some missing. The profile shows some 70,000 clones, 80% of them singletons. Sorting of unstimulated PBMCs yielded separate CD3+CD4+ and CD3+CD8+ fractions. The source of this sequence is a human donor who received a liver transplant. This chain links TRBV21-1 with TRBJ1-1; TRBD1 reflects the table's D call only, with no check against the DNA. TRBV21-1 is designated a pseudogene. The source was CD4+ T cells from blood, collected before liver transplant. CDR3 region: CASSQGGGSVPQDTEAFF. CDR3 bases: TGTGCCAGCAGCCAGGGGGGTGGGTCTGTCCCACAGGACACTGAAGCTTTCTTT.